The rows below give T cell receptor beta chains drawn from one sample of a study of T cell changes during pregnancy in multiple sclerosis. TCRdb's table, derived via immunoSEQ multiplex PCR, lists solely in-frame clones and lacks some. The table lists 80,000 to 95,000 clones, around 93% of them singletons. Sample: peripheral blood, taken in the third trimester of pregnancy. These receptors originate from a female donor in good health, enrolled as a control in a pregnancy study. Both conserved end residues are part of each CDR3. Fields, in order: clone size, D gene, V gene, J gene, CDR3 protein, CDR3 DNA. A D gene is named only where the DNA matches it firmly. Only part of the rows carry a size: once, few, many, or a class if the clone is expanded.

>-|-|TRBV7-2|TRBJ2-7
CASTLDRSGLYEQYF
TGTGCCAGCACCCTGGACCGGAGCGGGCTCTACGAGCAGTACTTC
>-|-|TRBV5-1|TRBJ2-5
CASRAGGLPAGETQYF
TGCGCCAGCAGAGCGGGCGGGCTCCCGGCGGGGGAGACCCAGTACTTC
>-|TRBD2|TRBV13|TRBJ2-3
CASSRTSGGTDTQYF
TGTGCCAGCAGTCGGACTAGCGGAGGCACAGATACGCAGTATTTT
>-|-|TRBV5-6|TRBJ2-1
CASSLDSGQGMIEQFF
TGTGCCAGCAGCTTGGACAGCGGCCAAGGAATGATTGAGCAGTTCTTC
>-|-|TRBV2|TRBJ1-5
CASSVIEAGQPQHF
TGTGCCAGCAGTGTCATTGAAGCCGGTCAGCCCCAGCATTTT
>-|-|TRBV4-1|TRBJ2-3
CASSQVGLRTDTQYF
TGCGCCAGCAGCCAAGTAGGACTTCGCACAGATACGCAGTATTTT
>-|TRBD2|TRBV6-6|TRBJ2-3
CASSYGLAGLTDTQYF
TGTGCCAGCAGTTACGGGCTAGCGGGACTCACAGATACGCAGTATTTT
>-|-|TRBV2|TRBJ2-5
CASSVGQGPGETQYF
TGTGCCAGCAGCGTCGGGCAGGGGCCGGGGGAGACCCAGTACTTC
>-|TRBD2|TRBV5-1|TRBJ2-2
CASSPSGTGELFF
TGCGCCAGCAGCCCTAGCGGAACCGGGGAGCTGTTTTTT
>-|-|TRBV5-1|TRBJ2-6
CASSSTPSGANVLTF
TGCGCCAGCAGCTCGACACCCTCTGGGGCCAACGTCCTGACTTTC
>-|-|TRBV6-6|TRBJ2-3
CASSYSGGGADTQYF
TGTGCCAGCAGTTACTCGGGAGGAGGGGCAGATACGCAGTATTTT
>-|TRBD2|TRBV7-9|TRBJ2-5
CASSSTPGGRTQYF
TGTGCCAGCAGCTCTACCCCGGGAGGGCGGACCCAGTACTTC
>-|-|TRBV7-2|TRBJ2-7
CASSAGVAASGLTYEQYF
TGTGCCAGCAGCGCGGGCGTAGCAGCTTCGGGGTTGACCTACGAGCAGTACTTC
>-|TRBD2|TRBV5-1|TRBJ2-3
CASSFISGRWTDTQYF
TGCGCCAGCAGCTTTATAAGCGGGAGGTGGACAGATACGCAGTATTTT
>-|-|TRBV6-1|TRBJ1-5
CASSEGPRGAGNQPQHF
TGTGCCAGCAGTGAAGGTCCCCGGGGGGCGGGTAATCAGCCCCAGCATTTT
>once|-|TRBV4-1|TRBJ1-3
CASAQSPGNTIYF
TGCGCCAGCGCACAATCCCCTGGAAACACCATATATTTT
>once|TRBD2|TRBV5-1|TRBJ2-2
CASSLGHFRSGRVTGELFF
TGCGCCAGCAGCTTGGGACACTTCCGTAGCGGGAGGGTCACCGGGGAGCTGTTTTTT
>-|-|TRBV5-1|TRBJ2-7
CASSLASPYEQYF
TGCGCCAGCAGCTTGGCCTCTCCCTACGAGCAGTACTTC
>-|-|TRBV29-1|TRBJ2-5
CSVERPPRETQYF
TGCAGCGTTGAACGTCCCCCCCGAGAGACCCAGTACTTC
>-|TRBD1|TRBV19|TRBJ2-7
CASSGTGGSYEQYF
TGTGCCAGTAGTGGGACAGGGGGCTCCTACGAGCAGTACTTC
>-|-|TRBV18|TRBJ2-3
CASSPMAGEYF
TGTGCCAGCTCCCCCATGGCAGGGGAGTATTTT
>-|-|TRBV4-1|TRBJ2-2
CASSQVVSGYLFF
TGCGCCAGCAGCCAAGTTGTATCCGGGTACCTGTTTTTT
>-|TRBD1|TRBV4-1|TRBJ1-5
CASSLRDRSQPQHF
TGCGCCAGCAGCCTCCGGGACAGAAGTCAGCCCCAGCATTTT
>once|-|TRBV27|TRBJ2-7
CASSARAPEGPEQYF
TGTGCCAGCAGTGCAAGGGCCCCGGAGGGTCCCGAGCAGTACTTC
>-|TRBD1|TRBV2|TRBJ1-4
CASSMTGNREKLFF
TGTGCCAGCAGCATGACAGGGAACCGTGAAAAACTGTTTTTT
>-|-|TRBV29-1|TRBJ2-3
CSVERVDTQYF
TGCAGCGTGGAGAGGGTAGATACGCAGTATTTT
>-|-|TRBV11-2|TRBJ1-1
CASSLDGGDTEAFF
TGTGCCAGCAGCTTAGACGGAGGTGACACTGAAGCTTTCTTT
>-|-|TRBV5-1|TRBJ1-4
CASSLGNSDEKLFF
TGCGCCAGCAGCTTGGGCAATTCGGATGAAAAACTGTTTTTT
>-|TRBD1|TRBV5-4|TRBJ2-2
CASSAPRDRGLSGELFF
TGTGCCAGCAGCGCACCGCGCGACAGGGGGCTGTCGGGGGAGCTGTTTTTT
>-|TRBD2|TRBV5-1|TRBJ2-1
CASSLKWTSGQGNEQFF
TGCGCCAGCAGCTTGAAGTGGACTAGCGGTCAGGGGAATGAGCAGTTCTTC
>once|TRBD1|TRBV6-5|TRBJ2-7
CASSRGQEYEQYF
TGTGCCAGCAGTCGAGGACAGGAGTACGAGCAGTACTTC
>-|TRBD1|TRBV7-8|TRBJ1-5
CASSLDRASQPQHF
TGTGCCAGCAGCCTGGACAGGGCGAGCCAGCCCCAGCATTTT
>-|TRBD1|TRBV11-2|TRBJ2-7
CASSLSRDSFYEQYF
TGTGCCAGCAGCTTGAGTAGGGACAGCTTCTACGAGCAGTACTTC
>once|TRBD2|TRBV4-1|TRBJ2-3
CASSPRTSGADTQYF
TGCGCCAGCAGCCCCCGGACTAGCGGGGCAGATACGCAGTATTTT
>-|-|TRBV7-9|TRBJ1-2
CASSLGDRTNYGYTF
TGTGCCAGCAGCTTAGGCGACAGAACTAACTATGGCTACACCTTC
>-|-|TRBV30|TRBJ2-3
CAWSVRGQLTDTQYF
TGTGCCTGGAGTGTAAGGGGACAACTTACAGATACGCAGTATTTT
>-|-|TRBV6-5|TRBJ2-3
CASSLFPGTDTQYF
TGTGCCAGCAGTCTCTTCCCGGGCACAGATACGCAGTATTTT
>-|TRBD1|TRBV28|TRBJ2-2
CASRPDRGGTGELFF
TGTGCCAGCAGACCAGACAGGGGGGGCACCGGGGAGCTGTTTTTT
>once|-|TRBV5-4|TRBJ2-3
CASSLGLLDTQYF
TGTGCCAGCAGCTTGGGACTACTAGATACGCAGTATTTT
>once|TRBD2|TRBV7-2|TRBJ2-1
CASTPTRGAGGYNEQFF
TGTGCCAGCACCCCAACCCGAGGGGCGGGGGGCTACAATGAGCAGTTCTTC
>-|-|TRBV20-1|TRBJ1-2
CSARLRYGYTF
TGCAGTGCTAGACTCCGCTATGGCTACACCTTC
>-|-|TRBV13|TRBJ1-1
CASSTGYAEAFF
TGTGCCAGCAGCACAGGGTACGCTGAAGCTTTCTTT
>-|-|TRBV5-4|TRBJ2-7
CASSTDNSYEQYF
TGTGCCAGCAGCACCGACAACTCCTACGAGCAGTACTTC
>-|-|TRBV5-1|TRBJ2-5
CASSFGTSQETQYF
TGCGCCAGCAGCTTCGGGACTTCCCAAGAGACCCAGTACTTC
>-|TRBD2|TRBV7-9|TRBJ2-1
CASSSGLGIYNEQFF
TGTGCCAGCAGTTCGGGACTAGGTATCTACAATGAGCAGTTCTTC
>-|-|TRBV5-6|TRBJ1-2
CASSLQGQFGGYTF
TGTGCCAGCAGCTTGCAGGGGCAGTTCGGAGGCTACACCTTC
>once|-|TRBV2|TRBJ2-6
CASSRQGQGSGANVLTF
TGTGCCAGCAGCCGCCAGGGACAAGGATCTGGGGCCAACGTCCTGACTTTC
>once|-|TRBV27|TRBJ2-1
CASSFKAGRNEQFF
TGTGCCAGCAGTTTCAAGGCAGGAAGGAATGAGCAGTTCTTC
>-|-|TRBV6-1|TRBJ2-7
CAASPSSYEQYF
TGTGCCGCCTCGCCGAGCTCCTACGAGCAGTACTTC
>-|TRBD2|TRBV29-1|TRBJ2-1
CSATSGRGYNEQFF
TGCAGCGCAACGAGCGGGAGGGGTTACAATGAGCAGTTCTTC
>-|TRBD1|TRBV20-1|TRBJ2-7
CSAGRTGKQYF
TGCAGTGCTGGAAGGACAGGGAAGCAGTACTTC
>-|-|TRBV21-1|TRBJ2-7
CASSKELYEQYF
TGTGCCAGCAGCAAAGAGCTCTACGAGCAGTACTTC
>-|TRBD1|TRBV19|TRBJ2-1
CASSPGTGGEGYNEQFF
TGTGCCAGTAGTCCAGGGACAGGGGGCGAGGGATACAATGAGCAGTTCTTC
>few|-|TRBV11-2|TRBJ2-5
CASSSILGPGMETQYF
TGTGCCAGCAGCTCCATTCTAGGGCCAGGGATGGAGACCCAGTACTTC
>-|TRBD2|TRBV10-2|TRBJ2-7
CASSDSGLAVYEQYF
TGCGCCAGCAGCGATTCGGGACTAGCAGTCTACGAGCAGTACTTC
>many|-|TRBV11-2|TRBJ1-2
CASSLGLNYGYTF
TGTGCCAGCAGCCTAGGTCTTAACTATGGCTACACCTTC
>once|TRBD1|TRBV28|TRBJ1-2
CASSSAGQSNYGYTF
TGTGCCAGCAGTTCGGCGGGACAGAGTAACTATGGCTACACCTTC
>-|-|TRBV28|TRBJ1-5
CASSLRVSSGNSNQPQHF
TGTGCCAGCAGTTTAAGGGTGAGTTCGGGAAATAGCAATCAGCCCCAGCATTTT
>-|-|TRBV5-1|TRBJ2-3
CASSLTGDTQYF
TGCGCCAGCAGCTTGACCGGGGATACGCAGTATTTT